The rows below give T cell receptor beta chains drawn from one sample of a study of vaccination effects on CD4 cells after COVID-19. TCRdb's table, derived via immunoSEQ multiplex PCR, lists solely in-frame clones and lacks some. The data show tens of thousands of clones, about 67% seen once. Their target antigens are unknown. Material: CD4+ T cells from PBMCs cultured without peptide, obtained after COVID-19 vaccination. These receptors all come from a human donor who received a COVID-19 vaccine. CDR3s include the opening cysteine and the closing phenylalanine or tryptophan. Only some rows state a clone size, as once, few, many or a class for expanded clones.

CDR3: CASSAREFGELFF
V: TRBV9
size: -

CDR3: CASSQVSGGRETQYF
V: TRBV4-2
size: few

CDR3: CASSPGLATNEKLFF
V: TRBV5-1
size: -

CDR3: CASSISNGGVGVKNIQYF
V: TRBV19
size: once

CDR3: CASSRGSPDQETQYF
V: TRBV5-5
size: -

CDR3: CASSFQGLAGVNTGELFF
V: TRBV5-1
size: few

CDR3: CASRSIGLYGYTF
V: TRBV5-8
size: -

CDR3: CASSPQSSGANVLTF
V: TRBV9
size: -

CDR3: CASSPVAAGGRETQYF
V: TRBV7-2
size: -

CDR3: CASSPGLRETQYF
V: TRBV18
size: -

CDR3: CASSHRRSTDTQYF
V: TRBV6-5
size: -

CDR3: CATTKGDGGSGNTIYF
V: TRBV15
size: -

CDR3: CASSQVKAVYTNYGYTF
V: TRBV4-1
size: few

CDR3: CASRTGADTGELFF
V: TRBV5-5
size: few

CDR3: CASRPTGISNQPQHF
V: TRBV6-5
size: -

CDR3: CASSLSDGNYGYTF
V: TRBV5-1
size: -

CDR3: CASSLKRVSYNEQFF
V: TRBV7-8
size: -

CDR3: CASSGTSGGEQFF
V: TRBV19
size: -

CDR3: CASSTVARGETQYF
V: TRBV18
size: few

CDR3: CASSPGYAEAFF
V: TRBV12-3/TRBV12-4
size: -

CDR3: CATSEVTGGRGELFF
V: TRBV24-1
size: -

CDR3: CASSLWSGYQPQHF
V: TRBV5-6
size: -

CDR3: CASSLPTGTDSYNEQFF
V: TRBV5-1
size: -

CDR3: CASSLSGTGGSPLHF
V: TRBV7-2
size: -

CDR3: CASSLQSSDTQYF
V: TRBV12-3/TRBV12-4
size: -

CDR3: CASSVVASGANVLTF
V: TRBV9
size: -

CDR3: CASSQGQGRTNYGYTF
V: TRBV2
size: -

CDR3: CASSQETTGDTEAFF
V: TRBV4-1
size: medium-sized

CDR3: CASSYRLTGELFF
V: TRBV6-5
size: -

CDR3: CASSKRAWTDSNQPQHF
V: TRBV21-1
size: once

CDR3: CASSQRWDPGRSGYTF
V: TRBV4-1
size: once

CDR3: CASSLTPGQGREGYTF
V: TRBV7-3
size: -

CDR3: CASSGLSGANVLTF
V: TRBV2
size: few

CDR3: CAGGTVGSPLHF
V: TRBV6-5
size: -

CDR3: CASSQDLGLRIHNEQFF
V: TRBV14
size: -

CDR3: CASSATGQYGYTF
V: TRBV5-1
size: -

CDR3: CASSLVVGYTEAFF
V: TRBV11-2
size: -

CDR3: CASSSSGSSNQPQHF
V: TRBV6-5
size: -

CDR3: CASSSGDTQYF
V: TRBV18
size: -

CDR3: CASSDLSYYGYTF
V: TRBV2
size: few

CDR3: CASSMQGGTQETQYF
V: TRBV5-4
size: -

CDR3: CASSPTGYTNEQFF
V: TRBV7-8
size: once

CDR3: CASSITGKETQYF
V: TRBV28
size: -

CDR3: CASSNQLVGQETQYF
V: TRBV19
size: few

CDR3: CASSPRGVYTQYF
V: TRBV14
size: -